This T cell receptor beta chain was captured by sequencing in a study of identifying expanded T cells in peripheral blood. Findings and limits, study-wide: Clone count variance between roughly 2-week samples rose with total template count. Over about two and four weeks, about 15 and 19 clones changed, versus roughly 1.1 between replicates.

Sequencing was performed with immunoSEQ multiplex PCR; in TCRdb, only in-frame clones are kept and a portion is missing. This sample has 60,000 or so clones, with approximately 82% found just once. Notes on this clone: Antigen unknown.

During the collection period, no donor immune events like infections were recorded. Germline assignment: CDR1 ENHRY and CDR2 SYGVKD. The CDR3 totals 12 residues. Deletions cut 4 bases from V and 0 bases from J, with 2 bases between. The V gene is TRBV10-3, the J gene TRBJ2-3; D is unclear. This sequence was found in a person aged 18-70 years in good health. The sequencing input was blood. CDR3 loop: CAISGSTDTQYF. In DNA, the CDR3 is TGTGCCATCAGTGGGAGCACAGATACGCAGTATTTT.